These 25 T cell receptor beta chains were sequenced from one sample in a study of molecular identifiers for immune sequencing clone quantification. TCRdb re-called the PCR reads with MiXCR, one entry per CDR3 protein. This table holds more than 450,000 distinct CDR3 sequences, less than 30% found once. Sequencing input: naive CD8+ T cells from blood, with Jurkat cell RNA spiked in. Subset denoted: FACS-sorted CD8+CD4-CCR7+CD45RA+ naive T cells. These receptors all come from a human donor in good health. Some libraries in this study had Jurkat cell RNA spiked in.

V usage is TRBV6-5 and J usage is TRBJ2-1, with D perhaps given as TRBD1 or TRBD2 (5 bases each). The germline V and J ends were trimmed by 5 bases and 5 bases, with 16 bases remaining between them. The CDR3 length is 15 residues. Germline assignment: CDR1 MNHEY and CDR2 SVGAGI. This CDR3 reads CASSPGWGYNNEQFF. The CDR3 region has the DNA TGTGCCAGCAGTCCGGGGTGGGGGTACAACAATGAGCAGTTCTTC.

This clonotype was counted once. This may arise from a read error, as a much more abundant clone is one base away. This chain uses TRBV13 with TRBJ1-1; D is unclear. The CDR3 has 13 amino acids. CDR1 is PRHDT, CDR2 FYEKMQ, per germline (reference sequence). The CDR3 loop is CASKVWGDTGAFF. The DNA of the CDR3 is TGTGCCAGCAAGGTATGGGGAGACACTGGAGCTTTCTTT.

This clonotype has only a few counts. The CDR3 nucleotides are TGTGCCAGCAGCGTAGGCTCAGTAGGCAGAACTAATGAAAAACTGTTTTTT. Encoded protein: CASSVGSVGRTNEKLFF. This chain connects TRBV9 to TRBJ1-4, with D hard to call. The CDR3 contains 17 residues. Germline assignment: CDR1 SGDLS and CDR2 YYNGEE. Trimming took off 0 bases at V and 1 base at J, with 13 bases between the two ends.

About this clonotype itself: A much larger clonotype is one base distant, so this may be a read error. The chain carries TRBV28 and TRBJ2-3; perhaps TRBD2 as D (5 bases). Germline V gives CDR1 MDHEN, CDR2 SYDVKM. This CDR3 is 15 amino acids long. The V gene lost 10 bases and the J gene lost 0 bases, with 17 bases spanning the gap. This CDR3 reads CANRELGPSTDTQYF. The CDR3 DNA is TGTGCCAACAGAGAACTAGGACCCAGCACAGATACGCAGTATTTT. Looking up the rest from reference TRBV28 and TRBJ2-3 gives the full variable domain: DVKVTQSSRYLVKRTGEKVFLECVQDMDHENMFWYRQDPGLGLRLIYFSYDVKMKEKGDIPEGYSVSREKKERFSLILESASTNQTSMYLCANRELGPSTDTQYFGPGTRLTVL.

This clonotype was observed once. The junction shows a germline mismatch at one end, possibly a read error. As DNA, the CDR3 is TGTACCAGCAGTAAATTGACCGCGCATGGAACTGAAGCTTTCTTT. Translation: CTSSKLTAHGTEAFF. The chain is built from TRBV2 and TRBJ1-1, with D unclear. Germline V gives CDR1 SNHLY, CDR2 FYNNEI. CDR3 length: 15 residues. Full variable domain (outside the CDR3, taken from reference TRBV2 and TRBJ1-1): EPEVTQTPSHQVTQMGQEVILRCVPISNHLYFYWYRQILGQKVEFLVSFYNNEISEKSEIFDDQFSVERPDGSNFTLKIRSTKLEDSAMYFCTSSKLTAHGTEAFFGQGTRLTVV.

This clonotype was found many times. The DNA for the CDR3 is TGCAGCGCCCACGGGACCGACACCGGGGAGCTGTTTTTT. It is translated as CSAHGTDTGELFF. The V call is TRBV29-1, the J call TRBJ2-2; D possibly matches TRBD1 or TRBD2 (5 bases each). This CDR3 spans 13 amino acids. The V end lost 7 bases, the J end lost 3 bases, and 12 bases lay between the germline ends. Germline CDR1 SQVTM, CDR2 ANQGSEA.

The V and J genes are TRBV11-1 and TRBJ2-1; 7 nucleotides line up with TRBD2. The V gene's germline CDR1 is SGHAT and CDR2 FQDESV (reference sequence). This CDR3 has 17 amino acids. The trim removed 1 base at V and 0 bases at J, leaving 6 bases unmatched. In nucleotides, the CDR3 is TGTGCCAGCAGCTTAGGCCATAGCGGGTCCTCCTACAATGAGCAGTTCTTC. As protein: CASSLGHSGSSYNEQFF.

This chain uses TRBV7-9 with TRBJ2-2; 8 nucleotides match TRBD1. Trimming took 5 bases from V and 5 from J; bases not matched to a gene: 16. Germline CDR1 SEHNR, CDR2 FQNEAQ (reference sequence). This CDR3 region has 18 residues. CDR3 coding DNA: TGTGCCAGCAGCCTGAGTCCCGGGACAGGACCGAGGACCGGGGAGCTGTTTTTT. Protein: CASSLSPGTGPRTGELFF. Complete variable domain (other parts from reference TRBV7-9 and TRBJ2-2): DTGVSQNPRHKITKRGQNVTFRCDPISEHNRLYWYRQTLGQGPEFLTYFQNEAQLEKSRLLSDRFSAERPKGSFSTLEIQRTEQGDSAMYLCASSLSPGTGPRTGELFFGEGSRLTVL.

In this sample, this clonotype turned up many times. The CDR3 DNA reads TGTGCCACCTCTCTTCGGGGGGCTAGGCACACTGAAGCTTTCTTT. This codes for CATSLRGARHTEAFF. The gene calls are TRBV28 and TRBJ1-1; a possible D gene is TRBD1 (6 bases). V lost 10 bases to trimming and J lost 3 bases, with 21 bases between them. Germline loops: CDR1 MDHEN, CDR2 SYDVKM. The CDR3 extends over 15 amino acids. The entire variable domain, with the rest obtained from reference TRBV28 and TRBJ1-1, is as follows: DVKVTQSSRYLVKRTGEKVFLECVQDMDHENMFWYRQDPGLGLRLIYFSYDVKMKEKGDIPEGYSVSREKKERFSLILESASTNQTSMYLCATSLRGARHTEAFFGQGTRLTVV.

This clonotype was seen more than once but under ten times. The chain uses TRBV29-1 and TRBJ2-5, with 7 bases aligning to TRBD2. CDR3 length: 13 amino acids. The V gene end was trimmed by 4 bases and the J gene end by 2 bases; junction bases not matched to a gene: 4. Germline V gene sequence: CDR1 SQVTM, CDR2 ANQGSEA. The CDR3, as DNA: TGCAGCGTTGTGGGGGGGAGGCAAGAGACCCAGTACTTC. This sequence encodes CSVVGGRQETQYF.

This clonotype occurred a few times. The V gene is TRBV6-2 or TRBV6-3, the J gene TRBJ2-1; TRBD2 aligns across 14 bases. CDR3 length: 17 amino acids. Germline V gene sequence: CDR1 MNHEY, CDR2 SVGEGT. J gave up 3 bases and V 4 bases, and 5 bases lay outside the gene matches. For the CDR3, the DNA is TGTGCCAGCAGTTTCCCGGGACTAGCGGGGGACTACAATGAGCAGTTCTTC. This translates into CASSFPGLAGDYNEQFF.

The chain links TRBV5-5 to TRBJ2-3, with TRBD2 as a possible D gene (6 bases). The CDR3 runs 18 residues. Trimming pared 5 bases from V and 4 bases from J, leaving 26 bases between. Looked up from germline, CDR1 is SGHKS and CDR2 is YYEKEE (reference sequence). CDR3 sequence: CASRTGIAVVNFADTQYF. CDR3 DNA sequence: TGTGCCAGCAGGACCGGAATAGCGGTAGTGAACTTCGCAGATACGCAGTATTTT.

The chain combines TRBV20-1 with TRBJ2-3, with D unresolved. Germline V gene lookup returns CDR1 DFQATT and CDR2 SNEGSKA (reference sequence). CDR3 length: 16 residues. Trimming pared 7 bases from V and 0 bases from J, leaving 20 bases between. This CDR3 is CSGPPQGLFSTDTQYF. Here the CDR3 DNA reads TGCAGTGGGCCCCCCCAAGGCCTTTTTAGCACAGATACGCAGTATTTT.

The chain combines TRBV5-5 with TRBJ1-2; 8 bases line up with TRBD1. Germline-derived CDR1 and CDR2 are SGHKS and YYEKEE (reference sequence). After removal of 1 base from V and 3 bases from J, the junction contained 2 bases not matched to a gene. CDR3 length: 14 amino acids. This chain's CDR3 is CASSLSGGDYGYTF. The CDR3 DNA is TGTGCCAGCAGCTTGTCAGGGGGCGACTATGGCTACACCTTC.

The chain links TRBV7-6 to TRBJ2-3; possible D gene TRBD1, 6 bases. CDR3 length: 17 amino acids. The V gene lost 2 bases and the J gene lost 0 bases, with 15 bases spanning the gap. The germline V gene encodes CDR1 SGHVS and CDR2 FNYEAQ. CDR3 in DNA: TGTGCCAGCAGCTTATATCGGGACACCCTGAGCACAGATACGCAGTATTTT. Translating gives CASSLYRDTLSTDTQYF.

This clonotype has more than one count but fewer than ten. This chain uses TRBV4-1 with TRBJ2-5; D is unclear. Germline CDR1 is MGHRA and CDR2 is YSYEKL. The V gene lost 1 base and the J gene lost 2 bases, with 11 bases spanning the gap. This CDR3 is built from 15 residues. The CDR3 spells CASSQGATSQETQYF. CDR3 in DNA: TGCGCCAGCAGCCAAGGAGCCACCTCTCAAGAGACCCAGTACTTC.

A remark on this clonotype: A read error may be the cause here, since a much bigger clone is one base away. The rearrangement uses TRBV5-1 and TRBJ2-1, with a tentative D call TRBD1 (5 bases). Germline CDR1 SGHRS, CDR2 YFSETQ. The CDR3 contains 14 residues. For the CDR3, the DNA is TGCGCCAGCGGCTTGGATGCGAAGGGGAATGAGCAGTTCTTC. Amino acid sequence: CASGLDAKGNEQFF.

This chain links TRBV11-3 with TRBJ2-6; a weak D match, TRBD2 (5 bases). Trimming took off 8 bases at V and 2 bases at J, with 7 bases between the two ends. The CDR3 runs to 13 residues. Germline assignment: CDR1 SGHNT and CDR2 YENEEA. The CDR3 nucleotides read TGTGCCAGCCAGAGGGCTGGGGCCAACGTCCTGACTTTC. This gives the protein CASQRAGANVLTF.

J is TRBJ2-7 and V is TRBV5-6; no clear D. V shed 0 bases and J shed 3 bases, with 10 bases lying between them. This CDR3 region has 14 residues. Per the germline V gene, CDR1 is SGHDT and CDR2 is YYEEEE. CDR3 loop: CASSLAGLDYEQYF. CDR3 DNA: TGTGCCAGCAGCTTGGCAGGATTGGACTACGAGCAGTACTTC.

In the case of this clonotype: Possible read error: a much larger clone is one base away. V and J are TRBV4-1 and TRBJ2-7; 13 bases are a match to TRBD2. There are 16 residues in the CDR3. Germline CDR1 and CDR2: MGHRA and YSYEKL. The CDR3 loop reads CASNQAGTSGAYEQYF. The CDR3 DNA reads as TGCGCCAGCAACCAAGCAGGGACTAGCGGGGCCTACGAGCAGTACTTC.

The chain carries TRBV4-3 and TRBJ2-1, with 9 bases fitting TRBD2. Germline CDR1 is LGHNA and CDR2 is YSLEER. J gave up 4 bases and V 0 bases, and 10 bases lay outside the gene matches. The CDR3 has 18 residues. The CDR3 region has the DNA TGCGCCAGCAGCCAAGATAGGTCCGGGACTAGCATATACAATGAGCAGTTCTTC. Protein product: CASSQDRSGTSIYNEQFF.

This clonotype was detected only a few times. This chain joins TRBV19 and TRBJ1-5, with D unclear. CDR3 size: 18 residues. Looked up from germline, CDR1 is LNHDA and CDR2 is SQIVND (reference sequence). Trimming shortened V by 1 base and J by 1 base, and 17 bases separated the two germline ends. The CDR3 coding sequence is TGTGCCAGTAGTATAGCTCCGACCAACATACGGAGCAATCAGCCCCAGCATTTT. This codes for CASSIAPTNIRSNQPQHF.

This clonotype was seen at least ten times. One end of the junction does not line up with germline, which may come from a read error. The chain combines TRBV4-3 with TRBJ2-7; TRBD2 is a possible D gene (5 bases). Germline V CDR1 and CDR2: LGHNA, YSLEER. The CDR3 length is 14 residues. CDR3 amino acids: CASSQDPLAYGLTF. The CDR3 nucleotides are TGCGCCAGCAGCCAAGATCCCCTAGCTTATGGTCTTACCTTC.

This clonotype was recorded at least ten times. The CDR3, as DNA: TGCAGCGTTGAATTTTCGGAGGGCACAGATACGCAGTATTTT. This encodes CSVEFSEGTDTQYF. The chain carries TRBV29-1 and TRBJ2-3, with D tentatively TRBD2 (5 bases). Germline V lookup: CDR1 SQVTM, CDR2 ANQGSEA. Trimming left V 2 bases short and J 1 base short, with 10 bases between. This CDR3 has 14 amino acids.

This clonotype was observed many times. V gene TRBV6-5 combines with J gene TRBJ2-3; maybe TRBD1 (5 bases). The CDR3 has 14 amino acids. Germline-derived CDR1 and CDR2 are MNHEY and SVGAGI. Trimming took 6 bases from V and 2 from J, leaving 12 bases between them. The CDR3 sequence is CASSRLRDTDTQYF. The CDR3 DNA reads TGTGCCAGCAGCCGCCTCAGGGACACAGATACGCAGTATTTT.